These 30 T cell receptor beta chains were sequenced from one sample in a study of T cell repertoires in cytomegalovirus infection. No antigen is known for these receptors. From the reads, TCRdb called clonotypes with MiXCR, one entry per CDR3 protein. This table holds fewer than 1,000,000 distinct CDR3 sequences, around 31% found once. The sample consisted of cultured CD8+ T cells from PBMCs, taken from culture after CMV antigen stimulation. The receptors shown here come from a human donor in good health (CMV status not recorded). Some clones in this sample may be carry-over from other donors' samples.

The chain combines TRBV4-1 with TRBJ2-7, with TRBD1 as a possible D gene (5 bases). The V gene's germline CDR1 is MGHRA and CDR2 YSYEKL. V gave up 1 base and J gave up 2 bases, with 6 bases separating them. The length of the CDR3 is 13 residues. The CDR3 region is CASSQVTAYEQYF. DNA of the CDR3: TGCGCCAGCAGCCAAGTGACAGCCTACGAGCAGTACTTC.

Turning to this clonotype: A junction end diverges from the germline sequence, so it may reflect a read error. This sequence joins TRBV7-6 and TRBJ1-2; weak D call: TRBD1 (6 bases). From germline, CDR1 is SGHVS and CDR2 FNYEAQ. This CDR3 has 14 residues. The CDR3 DNA reads as TGTGTCAGCAGCCCGTTAAAGGGGGTGTATGGCTACACCTTC. This codes for CVSSPLKGVYGYTF.

This clonotype was counted between two and nine times. This chain connects TRBV6-6 to TRBJ1-6, with D possibly matching TRBD1 (6 bases). V gave up 4 bases and J gave up 9 bases, with 16 bases separating them. In germline, CDR1 is MNHNY, CDR2 SVGAGI (reference sequence). The CDR3 length is 15 residues. The CDR3 DNA sequence: TGTGCCAGCAGTTCCCACAGGGAGTTTGGTTCACCCCTCCACTTT. Encoded protein: CASSSHREFGSPLHF.

The chain couples TRBV7-6 to TRBJ2-1, with 10 positions matching TRBD2. The V and J ends lost 5 bases and 4 bases, in that order; junction bases with no gene match: 5. Per germline, CDR1 SGHVS and CDR2 FNYEAQ. There are 15 residues in the CDR3. CDR3 bases: TGTGCCAGCAGCGACAGCGGGGGGGGATACAATGAGCAGTTCTTC. It encodes CASSDSGGGYNEQFF.

V usage is TRBV6-1 and J usage is TRBJ1-5; TRBD1 is a possible D gene (5 bases). The ends were cut back, 2 bases at V and 0 bases at J, with 11 bases in the middle. This CDR3 region has 16 residues. Germline V lookup: CDR1 MNHNS, CDR2 SASEGT. The CDR3 protein is CASSEWAGNSNQPQHF. The CDR3 DNA is TGTGCCAGCAGTGAATGGGCAGGGAATAGCAATCAGCCCCAGCATTTT.

This clonotype was observed many times. This chain connects TRBV7-2 to TRBJ2-3; possibly TRBD2 for D (6 bases). The CDR3 extends over 15 amino acids. V was cut by 7 bases and J by 2 bases, with 16 bases left in between. Germline lookup yields CDR1 SGHTA and CDR2 FQGNSA. The CDR3 nucleotides read TGTGCCAGCACCCCCTGGGACTCTTCCACAGATACGCAGTATTTT. It is translated as CASTPWDSSTDTQYF.

This clonotype was detected a few times. This sequence joins TRBV6-1 and TRBJ2-3; 8 nucleotides align to TRBD2. Looked up from germline, CDR1 is MNHNS and CDR2 is SASEGT. The trim removed 7 bases at V and 0 bases at J, leaving 6 bases unmatched. The CDR3 extends over 15 amino acids. The CDR3 DNA is TGTGCCAGCAAACTAGCGGATTCTAGCACAGATACGCAGTATTTT. Its protein product is CASKLADSSTDTQYF.

This clonotype was picked up one time. The chain couples TRBV5-1 to TRBJ1-1, with D possibly matching TRBD1 (5 bases). CDR1 and CDR2 from the germline V gene are SGHRS and YFSETQ. The CDR3 is 17 amino acids. V was trimmed by 3 bases and J by 3 bases, leaving 21 bases between them. The CDR3 protein is CASSSRSRGPSDTEAFF. The CDR3 DNA sequence: TGCGCCAGCAGCTCCCGGTCTAGGGGCCCATCGGACACTGAAGCTTTCTTT. Using reference TRBV5-1 and TRBJ1-1 for the parts outside the CDR3, the full variable domain is KAGVTQTPRYLIKTRGQQVTLSCSPISGHRSVSWYQQTPGQGLQFLFEYFSETQRNKGNFPGRFSGRQFSNSRSEMNVSTLELGDSALYLCASSSRSRGPSDTEAFFGQGTRLTVV.

The chain couples TRBV25-1 to TRBJ1-6; 10 positions match TRBD1. The CDR3 runs 14 residues. The germline gives CDR1 MGHDK, CDR2 SYGVNS. The J segment lost 6 bases and the V segment lost 8 bases, leaving 4 bases of the junction unmatched. CDR3 sequence (DNA): TGTGCCAGCCGAGGGGACAGGGGTAATTCACCCCTCCACTTT. Its translation: CASRGDRGNSPLHF.

This clonotype was counted ten times or more. This chain links TRBV7-9 with TRBJ1-1; possible D gene TRBD1, 5 bases. This CDR3 is built from 14 residues. CDR1 and CDR2 from the germline V gene are SEHNR and FQNEAQ (reference sequence). Trimming cost V 2 bases and J 4 bases, with 11 bases left between them. The CDR3 nucleotides read TGTGCCAGCAGCTTATCCGGGACGGCCACTGAAGCTTTCTTT. Its translation is CASSLSGTATEAFF.

There are many counts of this clonotype. V gene TRBV7-9 combines with J gene TRBJ2-1; the D gene could be TRBD1 or TRBD2 (5 bases each). The ends were cut back, 4 bases at V and 1 base at J, with 17 bases in the middle. The CDR3 is 17 amino acids. Germline values: CDR1 SEHNR, CDR2 FQNEAQ (reference sequence). The CDR3 DNA is TGTGCCAGCAGCTCGGGATTCCGCTCAGGGTCCTACAATGAGCAGTTCTTC. Translated, it gives CASSSGFRSGSYNEQFF.

The chain combines TRBV9 with TRBJ2-3, with D perhaps being TRBD1 or TRBD2 (5 bases each). CDR3 length: 14 residues. Trimming took off 0 bases at V and 3 bases at J, with 8 bases between the two ends. From germline, CDR1 is SGDLS and CDR2 YYNGEE. Here the CDR3 DNA reads TGTGCCAGCAGCGTAGGAGGGGAGACAGATACGCAGTATTTT. Its translation: CASSVGGETDTQYF.

This chain uses TRBV19 with TRBJ2-7; D remains unclear. Germline V gene data show CDR1 as LNHDA and CDR2 as SQIVND (reference sequence). Trimming shortened V by 1 base and J by 5 bases, and 6 bases separated the two germline ends. The CDR3 contains 12 residues. CDR3 amino acids: CASSIVGNEQYF. The CDR3 DNA sequence: TGTGCCAGTAGTATAGTTGGTAACGAGCAGTACTTC.

The CDR3 loop is CASSQTEGSYNEQFF. Here the CDR3 DNA reads TGCGCCAGCAGCCAAACCGAGGGATCCTACAATGAGCAGTTCTTC. The rearrangement links TRBV4-3 to TRBJ2-1, with D possibly being TRBD2 (5 bases). From germline, CDR1 is LGHNA and CDR2 YSLEER. Trimming shortened V by 2 bases and J by 1 base, and 9 bases separated the two germline ends. This CDR3 contains 15 residues.

This clonotype appeared many times. CDR3 DNA sequence: TGTGCCAGCAGTTACGACCACAGCTCCTACAATGAGCAGTTCTTC. Protein sequence: CASSYDHSSYNEQFF. The rearrangement joins TRBV27 to TRBJ2-1; D unresolved. Germline CDR1 reads MNHEY; CDR2 reads SMNVEV (reference sequence). Trimming took off 4 bases at V and 0 bases at J, with 10 bases between the two ends. This CDR3 region has 15 residues.

The V call is TRBV9, the J call TRBJ1-2, with unresolved D. Germline CDR1 SGDLS, CDR2 YYNGEE. V gave up 5 bases and J gave up 0 bases, with 8 bases separating them. This CDR3 comprises 13 residues. The CDR3 DNA follows: TGTGCCAGCAGTGTGGGCTCTAACTATGGCTACACCTTC. Its translation is CASSVGSNYGYTF.

This chain uses TRBV7-8 with TRBJ2-5, with TRBD1 identical over 8 bases. There are 17 residues in the CDR3. Germline-derived CDR1 and CDR2 are SGHVS and FQNEAQ. V lost 5 bases and J lost 1; bases outside the gene matches: 12. The CDR3 bases are TGTGCCAGCAGCCTCCCCCGGACAGGGTCCCTCCAAGAGACCCAGTACTTC. Encoded protein: CASSLPRTGSLQETQYF.

The V and J genes are TRBV4-1 and TRBJ2-1, with D possibly TRBD2 on 6 matching bases. The CDR3 sequence is 14 residues long. V was shortened by 4 bases and J by 6 bases, with 13 bases between the two germline ends. From germline, CDR1 is MGHRA and CDR2 YSYEKL. This chain's CDR3 is CASSPPGGFNEQFF. The CDR3 DNA sequence: TGCGCCAGCAGCCCGCCCGGGGGTTTCAATGAGCAGTTCTTC.

This clonotype occurred a few times. CDR3 in amino acids: CASSYSITSGAGYEQYV. CDR3 nucleotides: TGTGCCAGCAGTTACTCGATTACCTCGGGGGCCGGGTACGAGCAGTACGTC. This chain connects TRBV6-2 or TRBV6-3 to TRBJ2-7, with D perhaps TRBD1 or TRBD2 (6 bases each). The CDR3 consists of 17 residues. CDR1 and CDR2 from the germline V gene are MNHEY and SVGEGT. V was shortened by 0 bases and J by 4 bases, with 19 bases between the two germline ends.

The V and J genes are TRBV6-5 and TRBJ2-2; TRBD2 agrees at 8 bases. The CDR3 length is 13 residues. Germline V CDR1 and CDR2: MNHEY, SVGAGI. V lost 6 bases and J lost 6; bases outside the gene matches: 3. The CDR3 loop is CASSRTSPGELFF. As DNA, the CDR3 is TGTGCCAGCAGCCGGACTAGCCCCGGGGAGCTGTTTTTT.

In this sample, this clonotype turned up once. V gene TRBV2 combines with J gene TRBJ1-3; 8 bases match TRBD1. From germline, CDR1 is SNHLY and CDR2 FYNNEI. The ends lost 5 bases at V and 3 bases at J; junction bases unmatched: 12. This CDR3 is 17 amino acids long. CDR3 bases: TGTGCCAGCAGTCCCCCCGGAGGACAGGGCAATGGAAACACCATATATTTT. This encodes CASSPPGGQGNGNTIYF.

The chain carries TRBV10-1 and TRBJ2-7; D is unclear. CDR3 length equals 14 residues. The V end lost 0 bases, the J end lost 5 bases, and 11 bases lay between the germline ends. In germline, CDR1 is WNHNN, CDR2 SYGVQD (reference sequence). The CDR3 DNA follows: TGCGCCAGCAGTGAGTCTAGGTTGGTGGACGAGCAGTACTTC. Protein product: CASSESRLVDEQYF.

This clonotype occurred once. V gene TRBV7-6 combines with J gene TRBJ2-2, with TRBD2 identical over 7 bases. The germline V gene has CDR1 SGHVS and CDR2 FNYEAQ. The CDR3 sequence is 12 residues long. Germline trimming cut 10 bases from V and 7 bases from J; bases unmatched to any gene: 6. CDR3 nucleotide sequence: TGTGCCACCCCTGCTAGCGGCGGGGAGCTGTTTTTT. As protein: CATPASGGELFF. The full variable domain, completed using reference TRBV7-6 and TRBJ2-2, is GAGVSQSPRYKVTKRGQDVALRCDPISGHVSLYWYRQALGQGPEFLTYFNYEAQQDKSGLPNDRFSAERPEGSISTLTIQRTEQRDSAMYRCATPASGGELFFGEGSRLTVL.

This chain connects TRBV20-1 to TRBJ1-3; D is unclear. This CDR3 has 13 residues. The V and J ends lost 6 bases and 6 bases respectively, with 15 bases between them. The germline CDR1 and CDR2 sequences are DFQATT and SNEGSKA (reference sequence). CDR3 sequence (DNA): TGCAGTGCAAGGGAACAGTGGGAAAACACCATATATTTT. It yields the protein CSAREQWENTIYF.

This clonotype was recorded many times. This chain connects TRBV7-2 to TRBJ1-5; no clear D gene. V lost 1 base, J lost 3 bases, and 10 bases lay in between. There are 15 residues in the CDR3. Germline V gene data show CDR1 as SGHTA and CDR2 as FQGNSA. In nucleotides, the CDR3 is TGTGCCAGCAGCTTAGATACGTATACCAATCAGCCCCAGCATTTT. This sequence encodes CASSLDTYTNQPQHF.

This clonotype has a handful of counts. This chain uses TRBV15 with TRBJ2-2; D ambiguous. Germline lookup yields CDR1 LNHNV and CDR2 YYDKDF (reference sequence). CDR3 size: 16 residues. V lost 1 base and J 5 bases, leaving 14 bases between the germline ends. In DNA, the CDR3 is TGTGCCACCAGCAGAGGGGCGGATCTTATGACCGGGGAGCTGTTTTTT. Translating gives CATSRGADLMTGELFF.

This clonotype was counted only a few times. The V call is TRBV20-1, the J call TRBJ1-5; D is unclear. Trimming shortened V by 2 bases and J by 1 base, and 12 bases separated the two germline ends. The germline V gene encodes CDR1 DFQATT and CDR2 SNEGSKA (reference sequence). CDR3 length: 15 residues. In nucleotides, the CDR3 is TGCAGTGCTAGAAATAGACTAGGCAGCAATCAGCCCCAGCATTTT. Translating gives CSARNRLGSNQPQHF.

V usage is TRBV6-5 and J usage is TRBJ2-7, with a possible D match to TRBD2 (7 bases). CDR1 is MNHEY and CDR2 is SVGAGI in the germline V gene. Trimming stripped 6 bases from V and 10 bases from J, with 13 bases between. The CDR3 consists of 11 residues. The CDR3 loop is CASRWGGLQYV. For the CDR3, the DNA is TGTGCCAGCAGGTGGGGGGGCCTCCAGTACGTC.

There are many counts of this clonotype. The chain employs TRBV28 and TRBJ1-4, with 7 bases lining up with TRBD1. This CDR3 is 13 amino acids long. The germline V gene encodes CDR1 MDHEN and CDR2 SYDVKM. Losses at the gene ends were 6 bases for V and 7 bases for J; bases not matched to a gene: 5. CDR3 residues: CASSSTGFEKLFF. CDR3 sequence (DNA): TGTGCCAGCAGCTCGACAGGGTTTGAAAAACTGTTTTTT.

This clonotype showed up many times. The genes are TRBV12-3 or TRBV12-4 and TRBJ1-2; no firm D call. The V gene lost 6 bases and the J gene lost 4 bases, with 12 bases spanning the gap. The CDR3 consists of 13 residues. The CDR3 sequence: CASSLDGSYGYTF. Written as DNA, the CDR3 is TGTGCCAGCAGCTTGGACGGGAGCTATGGCTACACCTTC.